The source of this TCR beta chain is a study of blood T cell repertoires in COVID-19 (dated by TCRdb to about 2020). Turning to the overall study: Collaborator samples came from the United States, Italy and Spain and covered acute and convalescent phases of COVID-19. The repertoires were released in a freely available public database meant as a resource for research on the immune response to SARS-CoV-2. Deeply sampled blood TCRbeta repertoires from subjects exposed to, actively infected with, or recovered from COVID-19 were included in the dataset. Samples came from the ongoing ImmuneRACE study (first 160 participants) plus 1,254 subjects from 6 global collaborators. Sample metadata almost always included a de-identified subject ID, COVID-19 status, age in years and sex. Where available, HLA class I and class II types were obtained from metadata supplied by the sample provider rather than from assay-based typing. The material from the prospective study consisted of cDNA or gDNA derived from T cells, B-cell-depleted T cells, or PBMCs.

As for this clone: Its recognized antigen is unknown. No quality values exist for individual bases; no much larger clone is one base distant.

TCRbeta CDR3 regions were amplified from genomic DNA using the immunoSEQ Assay, a bias-controlled multiplex PCR. Under the source paper's analysis protocol: The number of nucleated cells in each sample was estimated from the amplification of reference gene primers within the assay. To quantify the absolute abundance of each unique TCRbeta CDR3 rearrangement, sequence reads were collapsed and filtered. Productive Simpson clonality was computed per sample as the square root of Simpson's diversity index over productive rearrangements. Drawn from immuneACCESS, this table holds only the in-frame rearrangements with V and J called that TCRdb kept. Clones are partly lost; checked studies trace under half to an unresolved V gene and leave the rest unexplained. D and trimming were read from the DNA, whereas the V and J calls and clone size are those reported in that table. The sample yields approximately 30,000 clones; 81% were counted once. Of the sample, 45% to 60% is held by the ten largest clones.

Here is what the overall study found, with its caveats: Clinical and demographic metadata were provided uncurated, with the amount varying by source and participant.

V gives up 0 bases and J gives up 4 bases, and the segment between their germline ends measures 15 bases. Taken from the germline V gene (reference sequence), the CDR1 and CDR2 loops are LGHDT and YNNKEL. From the cysteine through the phenylalanine, the CDR3 covers 16 amino acids. This entry keeps only the CDR3 DNA: 48 bases, framed from base 1. Each collaborating institution followed its own protocols to collect whole blood in K2EDTA tubes. Collaborator samples were shipped for TCRbeta analysis as frozen whole blood, isolated PBMCs, or DNA extracted from either sample type. This TCR derives from a man in his fifties with active or convalescent COVID-19. The sample taken for sequencing was peripheral blood. Recombination joined TRBV3-1 (or the pseudogene TRBV3-2) with TRBJ2-5; a tentative D match to TRBD1 spans 6 bases. The base sequence is TGTGCCAGCAGCCAAGAATTGTGGCGAGGGGGAGAGACCCAGTACTTC. This is translated as CASSQELWRGGETQYF.